The clone carrying this TCR beta chain qualifies as medium-sized (0.01 to 0.1%). This sample stems from a study of tumor and adjacent non-tumor tissue in lung cancer. The V gene lost 7 bases and the J gene lost 7 bases, with 20 bases spanning the gap. The CDR3 consists of 14 residues. From germline, CDR1 is DFQATT and CDR2 SNEGSKA (reference sequence). Three rounds of nested PCR, following a modified ARM-PCR protocol, produced the TCRbeta library. Via MiXCR, TCRdb re-called the multiplex PCR reads, giving one row per CDR3 protein. This sample has tens of thousands of distinct CDR3 sequences, with around 65% found just once. No cell sorting was done before RNA was extracted from the tissue. The normal lung tissue was taken more than 3 cm from the tumor edge.

This chain links TRBV20-1 with TRBJ1-5, with D tentatively TRBD1 (5 bases). Sequences were obtained from distant non-tumor lung tissue. The TCR was taken from a woman aged 45-59 years with non-small cell lung cancer. CDR3 DNA sequence: TGCAGTGTCTCCCGCGAGGGGAGTTACCAGCCCCAGCATTTT. Translated, it gives CSVSREGSYQPQHF.